Below, one TCR beta chain is given with its context. Its antigen is not known. V gave up 7 bases and J gave up 3 bases, with 18 bases separating them. This CDR3 region has 15 residues. Germline loops: CDR1 SNHLY, CDR2 FYNNEI. Time point described: 2014-2015 season, 7 days after vaccination. ICOS+CD38+ and ICOS-CD38- fractions were sorted from non-naive CD4+CXCR5+PD-1+ cells. The sample belongs to a study of follicular helper T cells after annual influenza vaccination. Findings and caveats of the study: ICOS-CD38- cTfh most often held earlier Day 7 ICOS+CD38+ clones.

Measured with immunoSEQ multiplex PCR; TCRdb has only the in-frame clones, and not every one. Seen here are roughly 15,000 clones, less than 85% observed once, and the top ten hold about 1.3%. The clonotype comes from an adult who received the influenza vaccine. The V call is TRBV2, the J call TRBJ1-2; D possibly corresponds to TRBD1 (6 bases). The source material was CXCR5+ CD38- circulating T follicular helper cells from blood, sampled 7 days after influenza vaccination. Subset meaning: circulating Tfh, non-naive CD4+CXCR5+PD-1+ (ICOS+CD38+ or ICOS-CD38-). The CDR3 sequence is CASILGGAKDYGYTF. For the CDR3, the DNA is TGTGCCAGCATCCTAGGGGGGGCTAAAGACTATGGCTACACCTTC.